This T cell receptor beta chain was captured by sequencing in a study of shared clonotypes between healthy human individuals. Trimming left V 5 bases short and J 6 bases short, with 9 bases between. CDR1 MDHEN and CDR2 SYDVKM come from the germline V gene. The length of the CDR3 is 12 residues. To note about this clone: At the DNA level, this CDR3 is encoded by other sequences in the same sample as well.

Profiled with immunoSEQ multiplex PCR; TCRdb holds only in-frame clones, not every one. The table has a few million clones, 90% to 95% seen once. The V gene is TRBV28, the J gene TRBJ2-3; D possibly corresponds to TRBD2 (5 bases). The sequencing input was naive CD4+ T cells from PBMCs. Subset of the sample: CD45RA+ positively selected. The source is a man aged 18-30 years in good health. Some clones in this sample may be carry-over from other donors' samples. CDR3 in amino acids: CASSPPGDTQYF. The CDR3 DNA reads TGTGCCAGCAGTCCGCCGGGGGATACGCAGTATTTT.